This TCR beta chain was observed in a study of T cells in Graves' hyperthyroidism and ophthalmopathy. Turning to the study itself: The authors collected peripheral blood at initial diagnosis, before any treatment. Study-wide findings and caveats: In simple terms, a model built on 13 V-J features told ophthalmopathy apart from stable hyperthyroidism.

Newly diagnosed hyperthyroidism, duration under 2 months, in patients aged 18 to 65. The length of the CDR3 is 13 residues. Germline CDR1 reads DFQATT; CDR2 reads SNEGSKA (reference sequence). Amplified regions were TCR beta CDR3 sequences from RNA transcripts. A first-round RT-PCR of the TCR CDR3 used the HTBI primer set. TCRdb re-derived calls from the multiplex PCR reads in MiXCR, one entry per CDR3 protein. The data contain 690,000 or so distinct CDR3 sequences, around 20% of them singletons. Many counts were recorded for this clonotype. What it recognizes is unknown. The specimen was blood. This chain uses TRBV20-1 with TRBJ1-1; D might be TRBD1 (5 bases). This receptor was obtained from a woman aged 50 to 65 with Graves' hyperthyroidism that later progressed to Graves' ophthalmopathy. CDR3 in amino acids: CSLRDGGRHRAFF. As DNA, the CDR3 is TGCAGCCTAAGGGACGGAGGACGCCATAGAGCTTTCTTT.